These T cell receptor beta chains were read from a single sample in a study of shared clonotypes between healthy human individuals. The protocol was immunoSEQ multiplex PCR, while the TCRdb copy is restricted to in-frame clones and leaves out a portion. The sample lists about 2.4 million clones, approximately 93% seen once, with 0.36% in the top ten. Sequenced: naive CD4+ T cells from PBMCs. These receptors came from a man younger than 35 in good health. Some clones in this sample may be carry-over from other donors' samples. Both conserved end residues are part of each CDR3. The order of the fields is V gene, clone size, D gene, J gene, CDR3 protein, CDR3 DNA. The D gene is left open where the match is weak. Clone size is shown for a subset of rows, as once, few, many or a class of expanded clone.

V: TRBV5-1
size: NA
D: NA
J: TRBJ1-2
CDR3: CASSSHEGANYGYTF
DNA: TGCGCCAGCAGCTCCCATGAAGGGGCCAACTATGGCTACACCTTC

V: TRBV7-3
size: NA
D: TRBD2
J: TRBJ2-7
CDR3: CASSFSGPSYEQYF
DNA: TGTGCCAGCAGCTTTAGCGGGCCCTCCTACGAGCAGTACTTC

V: TRBV28
size: NA
D: NA
J: TRBJ2-7
CDR3: CASSGPPGTYEQYF
DNA: TGTGCCAGCAGTGGCCCCCCAGGGACCTACGAGCAGTACTTC

V: TRBV9
size: NA
D: NA
J: TRBJ2-5
CDR3: CASSVSYGSPQETQYF
DNA: TGTGCCAGCAGCGTAAGTTATGGAAGCCCCCAAGAGACCCAGTACTTC

V: TRBV10-3
size: NA
D: NA
J: TRBJ1-5
CDR3: CAISESNSENQPQHF
DNA: TGTGCCATCAGTGAGTCTAACAGTGAAAATCAGCCCCAGCATTTT

V: TRBV7-3
size: once
D: TRBD1
J: TRBJ1-2
CDR3: CASSPGGSNYGYTF
DNA: TGTGCCAGCAGTCCAGGGGGTTCGAACTATGGCTACACCTTC

V: TRBV5-4
size: NA
D: NA
J: TRBJ1-1
CDR3: CASSLTPTTEAFF
DNA: TGTGCCAGCAGCCTGACACCCACCACTGAAGCTTTCTTT

V: TRBV6-6
size: once
D: TRBD1
J: TRBJ1-1
CDR3: CASSSHRGGTEAFF
DNA: TGTGCCAGCAGTTCTCACAGGGGGGGCACTGAAGCTTTCTTT

V: TRBV7-2
size: NA
D: NA
J: TRBJ1-2
CDR3: CASSLGDWGNGYTF
DNA: TGTGCCAGCAGCTTAGGAGATTGGGGTAATGGCTACACCTTC

V: TRBV9
size: NA
D: NA
J: TRBJ2-7
CDR3: CASSVGRQDTYEQYF
DNA: TGTGCCAGCAGCGTCGGACGACAAGATACCTACGAGCAGTACTTC

V: TRBV6-5
size: NA
D: TRBD2
J: TRBJ2-1
CDR3: CASSSLAGGGYEQFF
DNA: TGTGCCAGCAGTTCCCTAGCGGGTGGGGGGTATGAGCAGTTCTTC

V: TRBV18
size: NA
D: NA
J: TRBJ1-5
CDR3: CASSPLQSQPQHF
DNA: TGTGCCAGCTCACCACTTCAAAGTCAGCCCCAGCATTTT

V: TRBV9
size: NA
D: NA
J: TRBJ2-7
CDR3: CASSPPGVYEQYF
DNA: TGTGCCAGCAGCCCCCCCGGGGTTTACGAGCAGTACTTC

V: TRBV4-3
size: NA
D: NA
J: TRBJ2-3
CDR3: CASSQELADTQYF
DNA: TGCGCCAGCAGCCAAGAATTAGCAGATACGCAGTATTTT

V: TRBV7-9
size: NA
D: NA
J: TRBJ2-3
CDR3: CASSPGTGSTDTQYF
DNA: TGTGCCAGCAGCCCAGGGACTGGTAGCACAGATACGCAGTATTTT

V: TRBV5-4
size: once
D: TRBD1
J: TRBJ2-1
CDR3: CASSSGTGAGWNEQFF
DNA: TGTGCCAGCAGCTCCGGGACAGGGGCGGGGTGGAATGAGCAGTTCTTC

V: TRBV5-1
size: NA
D: NA
J: TRBJ2-6
CDR3: CASSQEGTGRNVLTF
DNA: TGCGCCAGCAGCCAGGAAGGGACTGGCCGCAACGTCCTGACTTTC

V: TRBV7-3
size: NA
D: TRBD2
J: TRBJ2-1
CDR3: CASSLSGTSNNEQFF
DNA: TGTGCCAGCAGCTTATCTGGGACTAGCAACAATGAGCAGTTCTTC

V: TRBV6-1
size: NA
D: NA
J: TRBJ1-5
CDR3: CASSEIWPPRGPQHF
DNA: TGTGCCAGCAGTGAAATTTGGCCGCCCAGGGGACCCCAGCATTTT

V: TRBV28
size: NA
D: NA
J: TRBJ2-3
CDR3: CASRPSLTLDTQYF
DNA: TGTGCCAGCAGACCCTCGTTGACCCTGGATACGCAGTATTTT

V: TRBV15
size: NA
D: NA
J: TRBJ2-7
CDR3: CATSRDRGATYEQYF
DNA: TGTGCCACCAGCAGAGATAGGGGGGCTACCTACGAGCAGTACTTC

V: TRBV14
size: NA
D: NA
J: TRBJ1-1
CDR3: CASSPQIAVNTEAFF
DNA: TGTGCCAGCAGCCCCCAAATCGCGGTTAACACTGAAGCTTTCTTT

V: TRBV28
size: NA
D: TRBD1
J: TRBJ1-1
CDR3: CASSSQGGAGTEAFF
DNA: TGTGCCAGCAGTTCCCAGGGGGGTGCGGGCACTGAAGCTTTCTTT

V: TRBV6-6
size: NA
D: NA
J: TRBJ1-5
CDR3: CASKIQGGGQPQHF
DNA: TGTGCCAGCAAAATACAGGGTGGCGGTCAGCCCCAGCATTTT

V: TRBV6-5
size: NA
D: NA
J: TRBJ2-2
CDR3: CASSTSGLGRGELFF
DNA: TGTGCCAGCAGTACGTCCGGGCTCGGCAGGGGGGAGCTGTTTTTT

V: TRBV28
size: NA
D: NA
J: TRBJ2-3
CDR3: CASSLTEPHTQYF
DNA: TGTGCCAGCAGTTTAACTGAACCCCATACGCAGTATTTT

V: TRBV5-4
size: NA
D: TRBD2
J: TRBJ2-2
CDR3: CASLRGIERESGELFF
DNA: TGTGCCAGCCTCCGGGGGATCGAGCGGGAGTCCGGGGAGCTGTTTTTT

V: TRBV28
size: NA
D: NA
J: TRBJ2-7
CDR3: CASSSPFFGTYEQYF
DNA: TGTGCCAGCAGTTCGCCTTTCTTCGGGACCTACGAGCAGTACTTC

V: TRBV19
size: NA
D: NA
J: TRBJ2-6
CDR3: CASKFRLTTSGANVLTF
DNA: TGTGCCAGTAAGTTCAGATTGACTACCTCTGGGGCCAACGTCCTGACTTTC

V: TRBV5-1
size: NA
D: TRBD1
J: TRBJ1-1
CDR3: CASSRDSNTEAFF
DNA: TGCGCCAGCAGTCGGGACAGTAACACTGAAGCTTTCTTT

V: TRBV27
size: NA
D: TRBD2
J: TRBJ2-3
CDR3: CASSWGGTSSSTDTQYF
DNA: TGTGCCAGCAGTTGGGGGGGGACTAGCAGTAGCACAGATACGCAGTATTTT

V: TRBV6-6
size: NA
D: NA
J: TRBJ2-2
CDR3: CASTLLARELFF
DNA: TGTGCCAGCACCCTACTAGCACGGGAGCTGTTTTTT

V: TRBV6-1
size: once
D: NA
J: TRBJ1-3
CDR3: CASTGGQSGNTIYF
DNA: TGTGCCAGCACCGGGGGGCAGTCTGGAAACACCATATATTTT

V: TRBV30
size: NA
D: TRBD1
J: TRBJ2-7
CDR3: CAWSEGPDRGSSYEQYF
DNA: TGTGCCTGGAGTGAGGGCCCGGACAGGGGGAGCTCCTACGAGCAGTACTTC

V: TRBV11-2
size: NA
D: NA
J: TRBJ1-1
CDR3: CASSIRGDTEAFF
DNA: TGTGCCAGCAGCATACGAGGGGACACTGAAGCTTTCTTT

V: TRBV7-8
size: NA
D: NA
J: TRBJ2-5
CDR3: CASTNAGTQYF
DNA: TGTGCCAGCACTAACGCGGGGACCCAGTACTTC

V: TRBV6-6
size: NA
D: TRBD1
J: TRBJ1-5
CDR3: CATQGAGGRNQPQHF
DNA: TGTGCCACCCAAGGGGCAGGGGGCAGGAATCAGCCCCAGCATTTT

V: TRBV19
size: NA
D: TRBD1
J: TRBJ1-4
CDR3: CASSLLGQASTNEKLFF
DNA: TGTGCCAGTAGTCTCCTGGGACAGGCCTCCACTAATGAAAAACTGTTTTTT

V: TRBV5-1
size: NA
D: TRBD2
J: TRBJ2-1
CDR3: CASSPLAGKDNEQFF
DNA: TGCGCCAGCAGCCCACTAGCGGGGAAAGACAATGAGCAGTTCTTC

V: TRBV6-4
size: NA
D: TRBD1
J: TRBJ1-1
CDR3: CASSEDRGNTEAFF
DNA: TGTGCCAGCAGTGAAGACAGGGGGAACACTGAAGCTTTCTTT

V: TRBV15
size: NA
D: NA
J: TRBJ1-2
CDR3: CATSRGPAGGYTF
DNA: TGTGCCACCAGCAGAGGCCCGGCGGGCGGCTACACCTTC

V: TRBV28
size: NA
D: NA
J: TRBJ2-7
CDR3: CASTPGPAYEQYF
DNA: TGTGCCAGCACCCCGGGTCCAGCCTACGAGCAGTACTTC

V: TRBV15
size: NA
D: TRBD2
J: TRBJ2-3
CDR3: CATSLPTTHQGYWAGVQGDTQYF
DNA: TGTGCCACCAGCCTCCCTACCACTCACCAGGGTTATTGGGCGGGAGTACAAGGAGATACGCAGTATTTT

V: TRBV5-1
size: NA
D: TRBD2
J: TRBJ2-1
CDR3: CASSLDASGIDEQFF
DNA: TGCGCCAGCAGCTTGGATGCTAGCGGGATAGATGAGCAGTTCTTC

V: TRBV6-5
size: NA
D: NA
J: TRBJ2-7
CDR3: CASSPLGVLSYEQYF
DNA: TGTGCCAGCAGTCCCCTTGGGGTCCTCTCCTACGAGCAGTACTTC

V: TRBV7-7
size: few
D: NA
J: TRBJ1-5
CDR3: CASSSRTVAEQPQHF
DNA: TGTGCCAGCAGCTCCCGGACTGTTGCGGAACAGCCCCAGCATTTT

V: TRBV4-2
size: NA
D: NA
J: TRBJ1-1
CDR3: CASTMANTEAFF
DNA: TGTGCCAGCACAATGGCGAACACTGAAGCTTTCTTT

V: TRBV25-1
size: NA
D: NA
J: TRBJ1-1
CDR3: CASSPGVPNTEAFF
DNA: TGTGCCAGCAGCCCAGGGGTACCGAACACTGAAGCTTTCTTT